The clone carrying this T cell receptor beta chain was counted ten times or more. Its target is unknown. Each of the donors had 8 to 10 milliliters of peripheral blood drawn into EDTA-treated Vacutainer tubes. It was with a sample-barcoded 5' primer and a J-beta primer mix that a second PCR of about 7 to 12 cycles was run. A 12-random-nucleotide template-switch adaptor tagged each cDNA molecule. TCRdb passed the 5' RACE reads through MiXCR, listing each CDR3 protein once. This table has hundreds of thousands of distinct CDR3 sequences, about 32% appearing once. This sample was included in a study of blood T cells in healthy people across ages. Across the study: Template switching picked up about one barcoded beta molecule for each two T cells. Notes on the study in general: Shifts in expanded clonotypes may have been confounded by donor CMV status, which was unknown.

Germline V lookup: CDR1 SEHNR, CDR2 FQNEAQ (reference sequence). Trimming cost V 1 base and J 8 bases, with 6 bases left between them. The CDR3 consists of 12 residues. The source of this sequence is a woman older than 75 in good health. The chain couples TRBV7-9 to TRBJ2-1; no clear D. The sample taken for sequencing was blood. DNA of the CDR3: TGTGCCAGCAGCTTAGTCCCGGATGAGCAGTTCTTC. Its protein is CASSLVPDEQFF.